These 11 T cell receptor beta chains were all obtained from the same sample, sequenced in a study of T cell clonality in common variable immunodeficiency. The repertoire was sequenced with immunoSEQ multiplex PCR; TCRdb's copy has only in-frame clones and lacks some. There are about 39,000 clones in the sample, none observed a single time. Sequenced input: peripheral blood mononuclear cells. These receptors all stem from a person between 18 and 75 years old in good health.

This clone showed up many times. The CDR3 end is not reached by the read, which stops 3 residues before it; the germline J gene fills it in. The chain is built from TRBV14 and TRBJ2-7; D is possibly TRBD2 (6 bases). CDR1 and CDR2 (germline): SGHDN, FVKESK. The V end lost 4 bases, the J end lost 2 bases, and 24 bases lay between the germline ends. The CDR3 sequence is 18 residues long. The CDR3 DNA, read in part, is TGTGCCAGCAGCCTAACACCCTCGACTAGACCGAGAACCTACGAG. Protein: CASSLTPSTRPRTYE. The whole CDR3 sequence reads CASSLTPSTRPRTYEQYF.

This clone was seen many times. The read gets to within 3 residues of the CDR3 end, and the germline J gene fills in the rest. V and J are TRBV12-3 or TRBV12-4 and TRBJ2-1, with D possibly TRBD2 on 5 matching bases. V was pared by 3 bases and J by 6 bases, with 9 bases between. This CDR3 region has 13 residues. The CDR3 sequence: CASSLERRNEQFF. The DNA read from the CDR3 is TGTGCCAGCAGTTTGGAGCGGCGCAATGAG.

This clone was seen a handful of times. The read ends 3 residues early relative to the CDR3; the germline J gene fills the gap. This chain links TRBV18 with TRBJ2-4; D is unclear. The germline V gene has CDR1 KGHSH and CDR2 LQKENI. The CDR3 extends over 13 amino acids. This CDR3 is CASSSGTFTGQYF. The DNA read from the CDR3 is TGTGCCAGCTCGTCCGGCACGTTCACGGGT.

This clone occurred many times. The CDR3 extends 3 residues past the end of the read, so its final part is completed from the germline J gene. The V and J genes are TRBV9 and TRBJ2-1; the D gene is possibly TRBD2 (6 bases). This CDR3 is built from 15 residues. Germline lookup yields CDR1 SGDLS and CDR2 YYNGEE. V lost 6 bases and J 5 bases, leaving 18 bases between the germline ends. The sequenced CDR3 bases are TGTGCCAGCACCGGAGGGGTTAAGGGCCACAATGAG. Amino acids: CASTGGVKGHNE. The entire CDR3 protein reads CASTGGVKGHNEQFF.

This clone was recorded at least ten times. The read finishes 3 residues shy of the CDR3 end, and the germline J gene is used to complete it. The rearrangement links TRBV20-1 to TRBJ2-2; 7 bases match TRBD2. The junction had 12 bases not matched to a gene; V was cut back by 2 bases and J by 6 bases. Germline lookup yields CDR1 DFQATT and CDR2 SNEGSKA (reference sequence). The CDR3 has 16 amino acids. The sequenced CDR3 bases are TGCAGTGCTAGATCGTCCCCGACTAGCCTTTCCGGGGAG. Translated: CSARSSPTSLSGE. In full, the CDR3 reads CSARSSPTSLSGELFF.

This clone occurred many times. The CDR3 extends 3 residues past the end of the read, so its final part is completed from the germline J gene. The rearrangement links TRBV4-1 to TRBJ2-7; 8 bases map to TRBD1. With V trimmed by 3 bases and J by 2 bases, 6 bases remained unmatched. Germline V gives CDR1 MGHRA, CDR2 YSYEKL. There are 15 residues in the CDR3. CDR3 bases read: TGCGCCAGCAGCCAGACACGGACAGGGACCTACGAG. Its protein is CASSQTRTGTYE. The complete CDR3 reads CASSQTRTGTYEQYF.

There are a few counts of this clone. The read stops 3 residues short of the end of the CDR3; the missing end is completed from the germline J gene. The chain carries TRBV5-1 and TRBJ2-1, with TRBD1 matching over 10 bases. The CDR3 is 16 residues long. The ends lost 0 bases at V and 9 bases at J; junction bases unmatched: 9. Per the germline V gene, CDR1 is SGHRS and CDR2 is YFSETQ. Incomplete CDR3 DNA: TGCGCCAGCAGCTTGGCCTGGACAGGGGGTTGGAGTGAG. Encoded protein: CASSLAWTGGWSE. The CDR3 in full is CASSLAWTGGWSEQFF.

The sample holds many counts of this clone. The CDR3 end lies 3 residues beyond the end of the read and is filled in from the germline J gene. The J gene is TRBJ2-1, the V gene TRBV11-2; D remains ambiguous. Germline V CDR1 and CDR2: SGHAT, FQNNGV. Trimming stripped 9 bases from V and 2 bases from J, with 5 bases between. This CDR3 has 11 amino acids. CDR3 DNA, as far as it was read: TGTGCCAGTTCCACCTACAATGAG. It codes for CASSTYNE. In full, the CDR3 reads CASSTYNEQFF.

This clone was counted many times. The CDR3 bases that were read are TGCAGTGCTAGTAGGGGGATCCCGGCAGATACG. Translated: CSASRGIPADT. The full CDR3 sequence reads CSASRGIPADTQYF. The chain carries TRBV20-1 and TRBJ2-3; a possible D gene is TRBD1 (6 bases). The CDR3 goes on 3 residues after the read ends, and that part is filled in from the germline J gene. The V end lost 3 bases, the J end lost 4 bases, and 14 bases lay between the germline ends. The CDR3 contains 14 residues. Germline CDR1 DFQATT, CDR2 SNEGSKA (reference sequence).

In this sample, this clone turned up many times. The observed sequence ends 3 residues before the CDR3 terminus, with the missing tail filled in from the germline J gene. The rearrangement links TRBV20-1 to TRBJ2-3, with 9 bases that match TRBD2. V dropped 0 bases and J dropped 2; count of bases not matched to a gene: 15. Germline CDR1 is DFQATT and CDR2 is SNEGSKA (reference sequence). CDR3 length: 19 amino acids. CDR3 amino acids: CSARDRTRLAVLVTDTQYF. CDR3 DNA (partial): TGCAGTGCTAGAGATCGAACCCGACTAGCGGTGTTGGTCACAGATACG.

This clone was recorded many times. The read falls 3 residues short of the CDR3 end, and the missing part is taken from the germline J gene. This chain links TRBV2 with TRBJ1-4, with TRBD1 identical over 7 bases. The V gene end was trimmed by 8 bases and the J gene end by 6 bases; junction bases not matched to a gene: 6. The V gene's germline CDR1 is SNHLY and CDR2 FYNNEI. This CDR3 comprises 13 residues. The CDR3 reads CASGDRPYEKLFF. The sequenced part of the CDR3 DNA is TGTGCCAGCGGGGACAGACCCTATGAAAAA.